This is a list of T cell receptor beta chains from one sample in a study of T-cell memory formation after mild COVID-19. A single record per CDR3 protein comes from TCRdb applying MiXCR to the 5' RACE reads. Here the sample spans some 50,000 distinct CDR3 sequences, 27% being singletons. The source material was PBMCs or a T cell subset sorted from them (not recorded which). These receptors all stem from a man aged 18 to 35 who had mild COVID-19 (a few samples of this study predate the infection). Cell type and time point are not known. Both conserved end residues are part of each CDR3. The order of the fields is D gene, J gene, V gene, clone size, CDR3 protein, CDR3 DNA. A D gene is named only where the DNA matches it firmly. A clone size is listed for some rows: how often the clone was seen (once, few, many), or a class if it is expanded.

D: -; J: TRBJ2-5; V: TRBV7-8; size: few; CDR3: CASSARQDQETQYF; DNA: TGTGCCAGCAGCGCCCGACAGGACCAAGAGACCCAGTACTTC
D: TRBD2; J: TRBJ2-1; V: TRBV6-2/TRBV6-3; size: -; CDR3: CASSYSVAGSSYNEQFF; DNA: TGTGCCAGCAGTTACTCGGTAGCGGGCAGCTCCTACAATGAGCAGTTCTTC
D: TRBD2; J: TRBJ2-5; V: TRBV7-3; size: few; CDR3: CASSFTGTSGGLETQYF; DNA: TGTGCCAGCAGCTTTACCGGGACTAGCGGGGGGCTGGAGACCCAGTACTTC
D: -; J: TRBJ2-7; V: TRBV4-1; size: few; CDR3: CASSHPDREDYEQYF; DNA: TGCGCCAGCAGCCACCCAGACAGGGAGGACTACGAGCAGTACTTC
D: TRBD1; J: TRBJ1-1; V: TRBV12-3/TRBV12-4; size: -; CDR3: CASSWGQTNTEAFF; DNA: TGTGCCAGCAGCTGGGGACAGACGAACACTGAAGCTTTCTTT
D: -; J: TRBJ2-3; V: TRBV27; size: few; CDR3: CASRLFGGPTDTQYF; DNA: TGTGCCAGCAGACTTTTCGGGGGGCCCACAGATACGCAGTATTTT
D: -; J: TRBJ2-5; V: TRBV12-3/TRBV12-4; size: few; CDR3: CASSPGRQETQYF; DNA: TGTGCCAGCAGCCCTGGACGTCAAGAGACCCAGTACTTC
D: TRBD2; J: TRBJ2-1; V: TRBV4-1; size: few; CDR3: CASSQASGGNNEQFF; DNA: TGCGCCAGCAGCCAAGCTAGCGGGGGGAACAATGAGCAGTTCTTC
D: TRBD2; J: TRBJ2-2; V: TRBV9; size: -; CDR3: CASSAGGGDTGELFF; DNA: TGTGCCAGCAGCGCCGGTGGGGGGGACACCGGGGAGCTGTTTTTT
D: TRBD2; J: TRBJ2-7; V: TRBV5-1; size: -; CDR3: CASRLAGGHYEQYF; DNA: TGCGCCAGCAGACTAGCGGGGGGCCACTACGAGCAGTACTTC
D: -; J: TRBJ2-2; V: TRBV6-2/TRBV6-3; size: -; CDR3: CASSSPQGNTGELFF; DNA: TGTGCCAGCAGTTCCCCACAGGGTAACACCGGGGAGCTGTTTTTT
D: -; J: TRBJ2-7; V: TRBV7-6; size: many; CDR3: CASSPSTMVTSDEQYF; DNA: TGTGCCAGCAGCCCATCGACCATGGTTACATCCGACGAGCAGTACTTC
D: -; J: TRBJ2-6; V: TRBV6-5; size: few; CDR3: CASSYDGANVLTF; DNA: TGTGCCAGCAGTTACGACGGGGCCAACGTCCTGACTTTC
D: -; J: TRBJ2-7; V: TRBV7-2; size: -; CDR3: CASSLALGGYEQYF; DNA: TGTGCCAGCAGCTTAGCCCTCGGGGGCTACGAGCAGTACTTC
D: -; J: TRBJ2-1; V: TRBV18; size: -; CDR3: CASSPRTGKGEQFF; DNA: TGTGCCAGCTCACCACGTACAGGGAAGGGTGAGCAGTTCTTC
D: TRBD2; J: TRBJ2-3; V: TRBV12-3/TRBV12-4; size: -; CDR3: CASSPTRTSGGWSDTQYF; DNA: TGTGCCAGCAGCCCGACTCGGACTAGCGGGGGTTGGTCAGATACGCAGTATTTT
D: -; J: TRBJ2-3; V: TRBV9; size: few; CDR3: CASSPRQDRRTDTQYF; DNA: TGTGCCAGCAGCCCCCGACAGGACAGACGCACAGATACGCAGTATTTT
D: -; J: TRBJ2-4; V: TRBV2; size: -; CDR3: CASSDHRLAKNIQYF; DNA: TGTGCCAGCAGTGACCACAGACTAGCCAAAAACATTCAGTACTTC
D: -; J: TRBJ2-2; V: TRBV12-3/TRBV12-4; size: many; CDR3: CASRELTANTGELFF; DNA: TGTGCCAGCAGAGAACTGACAGCTAACACCGGGGAGCTGTTTTTT
D: -; J: TRBJ2-6; V: TRBV6-5; size: few; CDR3: CASSYDSSGANVLTF; DNA: TGTGCCAGCAGTTACGACAGCTCTGGGGCCAACGTCCTGACTTTC
D: -; J: TRBJ2-3; V: TRBV5-1; size: few; CDR3: CASSLAVGARTSTDTQYF; DNA: TGCGCCAGCAGCTTGGCCGTGGGGGCCCGAACTAGCACAGATACGCAGTATTTT
D: -; J: TRBJ2-6; V: TRBV10-3; size: few; CDR3: CAISENPSRAGSLPGANVLTF; DNA: TGTGCCATCAGTGAAAACCCGTCTCGAGCAGGTTCACTCCCTGGGGCCAACGTCCTGACTTTC
D: TRBD1; J: TRBJ1-1; V: TRBV4-1; size: -; CDR3: CASSQGQPLNTEAFF; DNA: TGCGCCAGCAGCCAGGGACAGCCGCTGAACACTGAAGCTTTCTTT
D: -; J: TRBJ2-5; V: TRBV12-3/TRBV12-4; size: -; CDR3: CASRPQRKETQYF; DNA: TGTGCCAGCAGGCCACAGAGGAAAGAGACCCAGTACTTC
D: -; J: TRBJ1-1; V: TRBV6-5; size: -; CDR3: CASSGDRNTEAFF; DNA: TGTGCCAGCAGTGGTGACAGGAACACTGAAGCTTTCTTT
D: TRBD2; J: TRBJ2-1; V: TRBV19; size: -; CDR3: CASSIGGGNSYNEQFF; DNA: TGTGCCAGTAGTATCGGCGGGGGAAACTCCTACAATGAGCAGTTCTTC
D: TRBD2; J: TRBJ2-3; V: TRBV6-6; size: -; CDR3: CASSPRGRGVATDTQYF; DNA: TGTGCCAGCAGTCCCCGGGGGCGGGGGGTAGCCACAGATACGCAGTATTTT
D: -; J: TRBJ2-5; V: TRBV6-2/TRBV6-3; size: few; CDR3: CASSHLMMGASGAQETQYF; DNA: TGTGCCAGCAGTCACCTGATGATGGGGGCTAGCGGAGCTCAAGAGACCCAGTACTTC
D: TRBD2; J: TRBJ2-1; V: TRBV20-1; size: many; CDR3: CSARDAAGAYNEQFF; DNA: TGCAGTGCTAGAGACGCAGCGGGGGCCTACAATGAGCAGTTCTTC
D: -; J: TRBJ2-6; V: TRBV6-5; size: few; CDR3: CASRGLGANVLTF; DNA: TGTGCCAGCAGGGGACTTGGGGCCAACGTCCTGACTTTC
D: TRBD1; J: TRBJ2-1; V: TRBV5-1; size: -; CDR3: CASSSDGQGTSYNEQFF; DNA: TGCGCCAGCAGCTCGGACGGACAGGGAACCTCCTACAATGAGCAGTTCTTC
D: -; J: TRBJ2-1; V: TRBV14; size: few; CDR3: CASSQVRSLRSYNEQFF; DNA: TGTGCCAGCAGCCAAGTCAGAAGTCTTCGCTCCTACAATGAGCAGTTCTTC
D: -; J: TRBJ2-1; V: TRBV30; size: -; CDR3: CAWIAGISYNEQFF; DNA: TGTGCCTGGATCGCAGGCATCTCCTACAATGAGCAGTTCTTC
D: -; J: TRBJ1-1; V: TRBV6-6; size: -; CDR3: CASSPSGQGAFF; DNA: TGTGCCAGCAGTCCATCAGGGCAGGGAGCTTTCTTT
D: -; J: TRBJ2-7; V: TRBV7-8; size: few; CDR3: CASSQIQRPDEEQYF; DNA: TGTGCCAGCAGCCAGATACAGCGTCCTGACGAGGAGCAGTACTTC
D: -; J: TRBJ1-5; V: TRBV6-6; size: -; CDR3: CASSWDVVDQPQHF; DNA: TGTGCCAGCAGCTGGGACGTAGTAGATCAGCCCCAGCATTTT
D: -; J: TRBJ1-2; V: TRBV12-3/TRBV12-4; size: -; CDR3: CASSPGPFGVFTGYTF; DNA: TGTGCCAGCAGCCCAGGGCCTTTCGGAGTTTTTACTGGCTACACCTTC
D: TRBD2; J: TRBJ2-1; V: TRBV20-1; size: -; CDR3: CSAVDLGLAGEPSSYNEQFF; DNA: TGCAGTGCCGTTGACCTCGGACTAGCGGGGGAACCAAGCTCCTACAATGAGCAGTTCTTC
D: -; J: TRBJ1-1; V: TRBV28; size: -; CDR3: CASSLSLLRRGTEAFF; DNA: TGTGCCAGCAGTTTAAGTCTTCTCAGGCGGGGCACTGAAGCTTTCTTT
D: -; J: TRBJ1-2; V: TRBV6-5; size: few; CDR3: CASSYSPSNYGYTF; DNA: TGTGCCAGCAGTTACTCGCCCAGTAACTATGGCTACACCTTC
D: -; J: TRBJ2-3; V: TRBV4-1; size: -; CDR3: CASSPTGRGYTDTQYF; DNA: TGCGCCAGCAGCCCCACCGGCAGGGGTTACACAGATACGCAGTATTTT
D: -; J: TRBJ2-1; V: TRBV7-8; size: -; CDR3: CASSLADAGYEQFF; DNA: TGTGCCAGCAGCTTAGCGGATGCTGGGTATGAGCAGTTCTTC
D: TRBD1; J: TRBJ2-3; V: TRBV12-5; size: -; CDR3: CASGDGQGTDTQYF; DNA: TGTGCTAGTGGGGACGGACAGGGCACAGATACGCAGTATTTT
D: -; J: TRBJ1-1; V: TRBV24-1; size: few; CDR3: CATSERKNTEAFF; DNA: TGTGCCACCAGTGAACGTAAGAACACTGAAGCTTTCTTT
D: -; J: TRBJ2-2; V: TRBV6-2/TRBV6-3; size: few; CDR3: CASSYSISPPGELFF; DNA: TGTGCCAGCAGTTACAGTATTTCCCCCCCCGGGGAGCTGTTTTTT
D: -; J: TRBJ1-1; V: TRBV4-3; size: many; CDR3: CASSQRAAEGRNTEAFF; DNA: TGCGCCAGCAGCCAAAGGGCGGCGGAGGGGAGAAACACTGAAGCTTTCTTT
D: TRBD2; J: TRBJ2-1; V: TRBV6-2/TRBV6-3; size: -; CDR3: CASSFRGGTYNEQFF; DNA: TGTGCCAGCAGTTTTCGCGGGGGAACCTACAATGAGCAGTTCTTC
D: TRBD2; J: TRBJ2-7; V: TRBV13; size: many; CDR3: CASSFSGLAGGRSYEQYF; DNA: TGTGCCAGCAGCTTCTCCGGACTAGCGGGGGGGCGCTCCTACGAGCAGTACTTC
D: -; J: TRBJ2-1; V: TRBV7-2; size: -; CDR3: CASSLGPWVHEQFF; DNA: TGTGCCAGCAGCTTAGGGCCGTGGGTGCATGAGCAGTTCTTC
D: -; J: TRBJ1-5; V: TRBV4-3; size: -; CDR3: CASSVAYSNQPQHF; DNA: TGCGCCAGCAGCGTAGCGTATAGCAATCAGCCCCAGCATTTT
D: -; J: TRBJ2-5; V: TRBV12-3/TRBV12-4; size: -; CDR3: CASSLVGTYKETQYF; DNA: TGTGCCAGCAGTTTGGTGGGGACCTACAAAGAGACCCAGTACTTC
D: -; J: TRBJ1-2; V: TRBV12-3/TRBV12-4; size: few; CDR3: CASSPRQTLANYGYTF; DNA: TGTGCCAGCAGTCCCCGACAGACCTTAGCTAACTATGGCTACACCTTC
D: -; J: TRBJ2-1; V: TRBV9; size: few; CDR3: CASSPRTVDEQFF; DNA: TGTGCCAGCAGCCCCCGGACAGTAGATGAGCAGTTCTTC
D: -; J: TRBJ2-1; V: TRBV12-5; size: -; CDR3: CASGPHNEQFF; DNA: TGTGCTAGTGGTCCGCACAATGAGCAGTTCTTC
D: TRBD1; J: TRBJ2-1; V: TRBV9; size: -; CDR3: CASSADRDRGPDEQFF; DNA: TGTGCCAGCAGCGCAGACCGGGACAGGGGGCCGGATGAGCAGTTCTTC
D: -; J: TRBJ1-5; V: TRBV20-1; size: -; CDR3: CSARGPGVVSNQPQHF; DNA: TGCAGTGCTAGAGGGCCGGGGGTGGTTAGCAATCAGCCCCAGCATTTT
D: TRBD1; J: TRBJ2-1; V: TRBV12-5; size: few; CDR3: CASGLRQGIYNEQFF; DNA: TGTGCTAGTGGTTTGAGACAGGGCATTTACAATGAGCAGTTCTTC
D: -; J: TRBJ2-3; V: TRBV27; size: many; CDR3: CASSLQLGFTDTQYF; DNA: TGTGCCAGCAGCCTCCAGTTGGGTTTCACAGATACGCAGTATTTT
D: -; J: TRBJ2-1; V: TRBV20-1; size: few; CDR3: CSARPRVGWNEQFF; DNA: TGCAGTGCTAGGCCGAGGGTGGGGTGGAATGAGCAGTTCTTC